One sample yielded the 14 T cell receptor beta chains listed below, sequenced in a study of cytomegalovirus exposure and HLA in healthy donors. The PCR made use of 60 Vbeta and 13 Jbeta primers. Sequencing used immunoSEQ multiplex PCR; TCRdb keeps in-frame clones, though not all of them. Counted here are around 67,000 clones, roughly 80% occurring once; the ten biggest clones make up about 24%. The sequenced sample was PBMCs. Receptors were obtained from a woman under 40 in good health and CMV-seropositive.

This sequence joins TRBV5-1 and TRBJ2-3, with 10 bases lining up with TRBD2. The V segment lost 5 bases and the J segment 3 bases; nucleotides outside the gene matches: 6. The germline CDR1 and CDR2 sequences are SGHRS and YFSETQ. The CDR3 length is 15 residues. The CDR3 sequence is CASRTASGRTDTQYF. The CDR3 DNA is TGCGCCAGCAGAACCGCTAGCGGGAGAACAGATACGCAGTATTTT.

The chain has TRBV10-2 and TRBJ1-5; TRBD1 matches 9 bases. CDR1 and CDR2 (germline): WSHSY, SAAADI. The V and J ends lost 6 bases and 4 bases, in that order; junction bases with no gene match: 4. The CDR3 has 14 amino acids. CDR3 residues: CASRKGQGNQPQHF. CDR3 DNA: TGCGCCAGCAGGAAGGGACAGGGAAATCAGCCCCAGCATTTT.

V usage is TRBV4-1 and J usage is TRBJ1-2, with 7 bases lining up with TRBD1. The CDR3 runs to 15 residues. Looked up from germline, CDR1 is MGHRA and CDR2 is YSYEKL. Trimming removed 4 bases from V and 6 bases from J; junction bases left unmatched: 11. The CDR3 nucleotides are TGCGCCAGCAGCCGTTCAGACAGGGAAGGCAATGGCTACACCTTC. Protein sequence: CASSRSDREGNGYTF.

V gene TRBV7-2 combines with J gene TRBJ1-2; TRBD1 is a possible D gene (6 bases). CDR3 length: 12 residues. Trimming left V 5 bases short and J 7 bases short, with 11 bases between. Germline lookup yields CDR1 SGHTA and CDR2 FQGNSA. This CDR3 is CASSVKGVGYTF. The CDR3 DNA is TGTGCCAGCAGCGTTAAGGGGGTTGGCTACACCTTC.

V is TRBV27 and J is TRBJ2-1, with 8 bases identical to TRBD2. V lost 0 bases and J lost 10; bases outside the gene matches: 2. Germline CDR1 reads MNHEY; CDR2 reads SMNVEV (reference sequence). CDR3 size: 13 residues. CDR3 bases: TGTGCCAGCAGTTTATCTAGCGGGGACGAGCAGTTCTTC. Protein product: CASSLSSGDEQFF.

Only one count was recorded for this clone. The chain is built from TRBV6-1 and TRBJ2-5; TRBD1 matches at 9 bases. The CDR3 is made up of 17 amino acids. CDR1 is MNHNS, CDR2 SASEGT, per germline. V lost 4 bases and J lost 9; bases outside the gene matches: 18. The CDR3 region has the DNA TGTGCCAGCAGTGTAACCGGACCAGGGACAGGGCAAATGTCCCAGTACTTC. Translated: CASSVTGPGTGQMSQYF.

The rearrangement uses TRBV28 and TRBJ2-5; TRBD2 is a possible D gene (5 bases). The germline CDR1 and CDR2 sequences are MDHEN and SYDVKM. The length of the CDR3 is 15 residues. V lost 3 bases, J lost 3 bases, and 14 bases lay in between. The DNA for the CDR3 is TGTGCCAGCAGTTTCCGGGGAATACCTAAAGAGACCCAGTACTTC. This codes for CASSFRGIPKETQYF.

This rearrangement joins TRBV7-9 to TRBJ1-1; possible D gene TRBD1, 6 bases. The CDR3 consists of 16 residues. The germline CDR1 and CDR2 sequences are SEHNR and FQNEAQ (reference sequence). V was pared by 10 bases and J by 1 base, with 22 bases between. The CDR3 nucleotides read TGTGCCATTCGGGAAGGGGTCGGCAGGGGGAACACTGAAGCTTTCTTT. Residues: CAIREGVGRGNTEAFF.

In its sample, this clone was seen a few times. V usage is TRBV2 and J usage is TRBJ2-1; D remains ambiguous. Germline V gives CDR1 SNHLY, CDR2 FYNNEI. The CDR3 covers 11 residues. V was clipped by 6 bases and J by 9 bases, with 9 bases between them. This CDR3 is CASRTQVEQFF. The CDR3 DNA reads as TGTGCCAGCAGGACTCAAGTTGAGCAGTTCTTC.

There are a few counts of this clone. The V and J genes are TRBV7-9 and TRBJ2-7, with D possibly being TRBD2 (5 bases). V was cut by 1 base and J by 5 bases, with 9 bases left in between. The CDR3 loop spans 13 amino acids. Germline V gene sequence: CDR1 SEHNR, CDR2 FQNEAQ (reference sequence). CDR3 protein: CASSLGASHEQYF. CDR3 nucleotide sequence: TGTGCCAGCAGCTTAGGGGCTAGCCACGAGCAGTACTTC.

On this clone itself: Other DNA sequences in the sample encode the same CDR3. This sequence joins TRBV9 and TRBJ1-5; no firm D call. V was trimmed by 7 bases and J by 5 bases, leaving 13 bases between them. Germline assignment: CDR1 SGDLS and CDR2 YYNGEE. This CDR3 contains 13 residues. The CDR3: CASPARVHQPQHF. The CDR3 nucleotides read TGTGCCAGCCCCGCGAGAGTCCATCAGCCCCAGCATTTT.

The chain recombines TRBV11-2 with TRBJ1-1; no reliable D call. The germline CDR1 and CDR2 sequences are SGHAT and FQNNGV. CDR3 length equals 13 residues. Deletions cut 0 bases from V and 6 bases from J, with 8 bases between. The CDR3 DNA reads TGTGCCAGCAGCTTAGATCGAGCGGCTGAAGCTTTCTTT. This codes for CASSLDRAAEAFF.

This clone showed up just a few times. This chain connects TRBV6-6 to TRBJ1-5; maybe TRBD1 (6 bases). Germline CDR1 MNHNY, CDR2 SVGAGI (reference sequence). The CDR3 covers 12 residues. The ends were cut back, 8 bases at V and 7 bases at J, with 12 bases in the middle. The CDR3 spells CASGQFEQPQHF. The CDR3 DNA reads TGTGCCAGCGGACAGTTCGAGCAGCCCCAGCATTTT.

The chain carries TRBV28 and TRBJ2-7; D is unclear. Trimming cost V 2 bases and J 0 bases, with 5 bases left between them. This CDR3 is built from 13 residues. Germline V gene lookup returns CDR1 MDHEN and CDR2 SYDVKM. Written as DNA, the CDR3 is TGTGCCAGCAGTTTAACATCCTCCTACGAGCAGTACTTC. Residues: CASSLTSSYEQYF.